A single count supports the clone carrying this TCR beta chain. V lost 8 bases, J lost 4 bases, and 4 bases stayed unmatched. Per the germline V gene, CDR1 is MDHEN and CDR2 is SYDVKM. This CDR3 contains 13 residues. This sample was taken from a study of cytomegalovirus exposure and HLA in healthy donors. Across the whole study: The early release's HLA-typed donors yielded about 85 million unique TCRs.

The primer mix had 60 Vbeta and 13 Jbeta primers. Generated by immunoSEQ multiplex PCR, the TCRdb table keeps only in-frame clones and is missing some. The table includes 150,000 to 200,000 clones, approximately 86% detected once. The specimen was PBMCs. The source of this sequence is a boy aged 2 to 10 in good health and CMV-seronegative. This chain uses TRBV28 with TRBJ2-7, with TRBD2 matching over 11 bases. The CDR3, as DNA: TGTGCCAGCTTACGACTAGCGGGGTACGAGCAGTACTTC. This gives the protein CASLRLAGYEQYF.